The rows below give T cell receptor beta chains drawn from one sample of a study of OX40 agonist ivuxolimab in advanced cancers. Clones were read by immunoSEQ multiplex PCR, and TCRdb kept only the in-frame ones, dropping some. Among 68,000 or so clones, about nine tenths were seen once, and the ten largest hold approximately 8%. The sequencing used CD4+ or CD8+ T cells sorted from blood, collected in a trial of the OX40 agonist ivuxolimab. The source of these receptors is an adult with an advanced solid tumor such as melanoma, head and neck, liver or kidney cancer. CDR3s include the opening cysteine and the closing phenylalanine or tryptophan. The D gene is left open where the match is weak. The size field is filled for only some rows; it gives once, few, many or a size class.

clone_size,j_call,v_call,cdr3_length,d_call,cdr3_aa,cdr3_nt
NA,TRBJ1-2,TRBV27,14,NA,CASSFRGFEGGYTF,TGTGCCAGCAGCTTCAGGGGATTTGAGGGTGGCTACACCTTC
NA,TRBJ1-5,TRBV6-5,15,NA,CASSAEFRSNQPQHF,TGTGCCAGCAGCGCCGAATTTAGGAGCAATCAGCCCCAGCATTTT
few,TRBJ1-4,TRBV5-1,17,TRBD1,CASSLGLGTETNEKLFF,TGCGCCAGCAGCTTGGGTTTAGGGACAGAAACTAATGAAAAACTGTTTTTT
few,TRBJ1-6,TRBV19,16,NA,CASSAVTGFGNSPLHF,TGTGCCAGTAGTGCCGTGACAGGATTTGGGAATTCACCCCTCCACTTT
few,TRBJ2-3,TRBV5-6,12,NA,CASSGRRNTQYF,TGTGCCAGCAGCGGTAGACGAAATACGCAGTATTTT
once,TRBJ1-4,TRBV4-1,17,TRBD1,CASSQESGGQGNEKLFF,TGCGCCAGCAGCCAAGAAAGCGGGGGACAGGGGAATGAAAAACTGTTTTTT
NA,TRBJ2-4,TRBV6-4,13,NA,CASSSHPGNIQYF,TGTGCCAGCAGTTCCCACCCGGGAAACATTCAGTACTTC
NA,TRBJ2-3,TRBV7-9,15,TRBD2,CASTLRRGGTDTQYF,TGTGCCAGCACCCTCCGTCGGGGGGGCACAGATACGCAGTATTTT
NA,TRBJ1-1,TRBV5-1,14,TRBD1,CASSSPGQGAEAFF,TGCGCCAGCAGCTCCCCGGGACAGGGGGCCGAAGCTTTCTTT
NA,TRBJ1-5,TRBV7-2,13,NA,CASSVQEGQPQHF,TGTGCCAGCAGCGTTCAGGAGGGTCAGCCCCAGCATTTT
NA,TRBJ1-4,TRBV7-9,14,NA,CASSPRGGREKLFF,TGTGCCAGCAGCCCCCGGGGGGGAAGAGAAAAACTGTTTTTT
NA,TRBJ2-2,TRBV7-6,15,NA,CASTPGQRNTGELFF,TGTGCCAGCACCCCAGGTCAGAGGAACACCGGGGAGCTGTTTTTT
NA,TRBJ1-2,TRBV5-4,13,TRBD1,CATYIIDRDGYTF,TGTGCCACCTACATAATTGACAGGGATGGCTACACCTTC
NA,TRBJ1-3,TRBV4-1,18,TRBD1,CASSQALLTGGYGNTIYF,TGCGCCAGCAGCCAAGCACTATTAACAGGGGGTTATGGAAACACCATATATTTT
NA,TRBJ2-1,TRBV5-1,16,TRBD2,CASSLAPGTSGNEQFF,TGCGCCAGCAGCTTGGCCCCCGGGACTAGCGGCAATGAGCAGTTCTTC
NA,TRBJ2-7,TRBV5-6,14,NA,CASSFQGGIYEQYF,TGTGCCAGCAGCTTCCAGGGGGGGATTTACGAGCAGTACTTC
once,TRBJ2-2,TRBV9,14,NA,CASSEIQGTGELFF,TGTGCCAGCAGCGAAATACAGGGAACCGGGGAGCTGTTTTTT
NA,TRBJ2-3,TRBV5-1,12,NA,CASSFGTDTQYF,TGCGCCAGCAGCTTTGGAACAGATACGCAGTATTTT
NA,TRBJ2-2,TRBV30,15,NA,CAWKAEARNTGELFF,TGTGCCTGGAAGGCGGAGGCTCGGAACACCGGGGAGCTGTTTTTT
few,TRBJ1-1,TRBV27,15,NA,CASSFQRVMNTEAFF,TGTGCCAGCAGTTTCCAGAGAGTCATGAACACTGAAGCTTTCTTT
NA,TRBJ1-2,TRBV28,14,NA,CASLGGTENYGYTF,TGTGCCAGCTTAGGCGGGACGGAGAACTATGGCTACACCTTC
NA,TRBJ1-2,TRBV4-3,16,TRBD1,CASSQGGTVLNYGYTF,TGCGCCAGCAGCCAAGGGGGGACAGTGTTAAACTATGGCTACACCTTC
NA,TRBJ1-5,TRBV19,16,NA,CASSIVGRTRNQPQHF,TGTGCCAGTAGTATTGTGGGGCGGACCAGGAATCAGCCCCAGCATTTT
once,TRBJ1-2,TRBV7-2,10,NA,CASGGSGYTF,TGTGCCAGCGGGGGGTCTGGCTACACCTTC
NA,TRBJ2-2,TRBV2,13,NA,CASRWTDPGELFF,TGTGCCAGCAGGTGGACAGATCCCGGGGAGCTGTTTTTT
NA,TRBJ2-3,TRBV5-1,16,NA,CASSLSLVGATDTQYF,TGCGCCAGCAGCTTATCCCTCGTAGGGGCGACAGATACGCAGTATTTT
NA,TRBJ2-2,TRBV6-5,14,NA,CASGGDSDPGELFF,TGTGCCAGCGGAGGGGACAGCGATCCCGGGGAGCTGTTTTTT
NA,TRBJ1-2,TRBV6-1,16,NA,CASSEARGAQNYGYTF,TGTGCCAGCAGTGAAGCGCGGGGGGCCCAGAACTATGGCTACACCTTC
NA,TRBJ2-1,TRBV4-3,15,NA,CASSQEGSTYNEQFF,TGCGCCAGCAGCCAGGAGGGTAGCACCTACAATGAGCAGTTCTTC
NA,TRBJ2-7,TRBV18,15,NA,CASSPTQESSYEQYF,TGTGCCAGCTCACCAACACAGGAAAGCTCCTACGAGCAGTACTTC
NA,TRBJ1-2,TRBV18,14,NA,CASSPEGFNYGYTF,TGTGCCAGCTCACCTGAAGGGTTTAACTATGGCTACACCTTC
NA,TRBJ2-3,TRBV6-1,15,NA,CASSEWGASTDTQYF,TGTGCCAGCAGTGAGTGGGGCGCCAGCACAGATACGCAGTATTTT
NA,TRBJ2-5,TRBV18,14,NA,CASSLRGGQETQYF,TGTGCCAGCTCACTCCGAGGCGGGCAAGAGACCCAGTACTTC
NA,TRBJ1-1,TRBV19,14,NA,CASSIPKGDTEAFF,TGTGCCAGTAGTATCCCGAAGGGGGACACTGAAGCTTTCTTT
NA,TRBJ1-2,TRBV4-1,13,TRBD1,CASSQTGNYGYTF,TGCGCCAGCAGCCAGACAGGGAACTATGGCTACACCTTC
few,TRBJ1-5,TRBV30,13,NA,CAWSDRPDQPQHF,TGTGCCTGGAGTGACAGGCCAGATCAGCCCCAGCATTTT
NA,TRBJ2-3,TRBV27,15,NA,CASSLAEPSTDTQYF,TGTGCCAGCAGTTTAGCAGAGCCCAGCACAGATACGCAGTATTTT
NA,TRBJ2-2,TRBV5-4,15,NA,CASSLLPQDTGELFF,TGTGCCAGCAGCTTGCTACCCCAGGACACCGGGGAGCTGTTTTTT
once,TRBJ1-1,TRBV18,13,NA,CASSPPGNTEAFF,TGTGCCAGCTCACCACCTGGGAACACTGAAGCTTTCTTT
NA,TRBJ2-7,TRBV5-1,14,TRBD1,CASSSGTGSYEQYF,TGCGCCAGCAGCTCCGGGACAGGCTCCTACGAGCAGTACTTC
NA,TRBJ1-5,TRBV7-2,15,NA,CASSQSLGAGQPQHF,TGTGCCAGCAGCCAAAGCCTTGGGGCGGGCCAGCCCCAGCATTTT
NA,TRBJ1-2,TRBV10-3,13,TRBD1,CAISVGTGDGYTF,TGTGCCATCAGTGTAGGGACAGGGGATGGCTACACCTTC
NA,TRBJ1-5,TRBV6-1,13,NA,CASSTLGNQPQHF,TGTGCCAGCAGTACATTAGGCAATCAGCCCCAGCATTTT
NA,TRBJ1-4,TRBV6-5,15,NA,CASSSPGLWNEKLFF,TGTGCCAGCAGTTCACCGGGCTTATGGAATGAAAAACTGTTTTTT
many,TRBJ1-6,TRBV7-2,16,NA,CASSLDRPLIDSPLHF,TGTGCCAGCAGCTTAGATAGACCCCTAATTGATTCACCCCTCCACTTT